This T cell receptor (beta chain) derives from a study of hypomethylating agent response in myelodysplastic syndrome. TCRdb keeps only in-frame clones here, not all; method: immunoSEQ multiplex PCR. In the table there are 1,500 to 2,000 clones, about nine tenths of which are singletons. CDR1 is SGHNT and CDR2 is YYREEE in the germline V gene (reference sequence). Trimming removed 0 bases from V and 1 base from J, with 5 bases in between. The CDR3 runs to 14 residues. This clone appeared a few times. Its matching antigen is unknown. Study-wide results and caveats: No significant post-treatment change in richness, rarefaction diversity or clonality, across all patients or response groups.

The chain couples TRBV5-4 to TRBJ1-5; D remains unclear. The sequence derives from a human donor with myelodysplastic syndrome. Here the sequenced sample was bone marrow, taken before or after starting hypomethylating agent treatment for myelodysplastic syndrome (not recorded which). The CDR3 DNA follows: TGTGCCAGCAGCTTGGGGGGAAGCAATCAGCCCCAGCATTTT. Protein product: CASSLGGSNQPQHF. The full variable domain, with the rest looked up from reference TRBV5-4 and TRBJ1-5, is ETGVTQSPTHLIKTRGQQVTLRCSSQSGHNTVSWYQQALGQGPQFIFQYYREEENGRGNFPPRFSGLQFPNYSSELNVNALELDDSALYLCASSLGGSNQPQHFGDGTRLSIL.